Presented here are 10 T cell receptor beta chains from one specimen sequenced in a study of Ad26.COV2.S vaccination and SARS-CoV-2 variants. The treatment is: 15 to 20 received Ad26.COV2.S at low or high dose, single or two shots; 5 received placebo; per-sample allocation not given. Day 63 after the first vaccine or placebo injection was the time point for sampling. Produced via immunoSEQ multiplex PCR; TCRdb's table is partial and in-frame only. The data show around 450,000 clones, 90% seen once. The sequencing used peripheral blood, collected in a trial of Ad26.COV2.S vaccine versus placebo. Every receptor here comes from a person aged 18-65 years who received the Ad26.COV2.S COVID-19 vaccine or a placebo.

The V and J genes are TRBV6-2 or TRBV6-3 and TRBJ2-7, with D tentatively TRBD2 (6 bases). CDR1 is MNHEY and CDR2 is SVGEGT in the germline V gene. The CDR3 totals 14 residues. The V gene lost 6 bases and the J gene lost 7 bases, with 19 bases spanning the gap. The chain's CDR3 is CASSRGSTSSEQYF. In nucleotides, the CDR3 is TGTGCCAGCAGCCGAGGATCCACTAGCAGTGAGCAGTACTTC.

The chain carries TRBV25-1 and TRBJ1-2; TRBD1 matches at 9 bases. The junction had 2 bases not matched to a gene; V was cut back by 4 bases and J by 5 bases. Germline V lookup: CDR1 MGHDK, CDR2 SYGVNS. The CDR3 sequence is 13 residues long. CDR3 DNA: TGTGCCAGCAGTGGACAGGGGGTTTATGGCTACACCTTC. Translating gives CASSGQGVYGYTF.

V usage is TRBV19 and J usage is TRBJ2-1, with 8 positions matching TRBD2. The J segment lost 8 bases and the V segment lost 4 bases, leaving 10 bases of the junction unmatched. The CDR3 covers 15 residues. Looked up from germline, CDR1 is LNHDA and CDR2 is SQIVND (reference sequence). CDR3 sequence reads: CASSTPGLATHEQFF. In DNA, the CDR3 is TGTGCCAGTAGTACTCCTGGACTAGCCACCCATGAGCAGTTCTTC. Using reference TRBV19 and TRBJ2-1 for the parts outside the CDR3, the full variable domain is DGGITQSPKYLFRKEGQNVTLSCEQNLNHDAMYWYRQDPGQGLRLIYYSQIVNDFQKGDIAEGYSVSREKKESFPLTVTSAQKNPTAFYLCASSTPGLATHEQFFGPGTRLTVL.

This chain uses TRBV13 with TRBJ1-6; perhaps TRBD1 as D (6 bases). This CDR3 is 17 amino acids long. The V gene lost 2 bases and the J gene lost 11 bases, with 22 bases spanning the gap. The germline V gene has CDR1 PRHDT and CDR2 FYEKMQ (reference sequence). The CDR3 nucleotides are TGTGCCAGCAGCTTACGCGACAGGTTGAATACAGGGACACCCCTCCACTTT. It codes for CASSLRDRLNTGTPLHF.

V gene TRBV14 combines with J gene TRBJ2-2; 7 bases match TRBD2. The V gene's germline CDR1 is SGHDN and CDR2 FVKESK. The CDR3 loop spans 13 amino acids. The V and J ends lost 5 bases and 6 bases, in that order; junction bases with no gene match: 3. The chain's CDR3 is CASSLSGAGELFF. The DNA of the CDR3 is TGTGCCAGCAGCTTGAGCGGGGCCGGGGAGCTGTTTTTT.

The chain carries TRBV7-9 and TRBJ1-1, with D perhaps TRBD1 (6 bases). Trimming left V 5 bases short and J 3 bases short, with 16 bases between. Germline V CDR1 and CDR2: SEHNR, FQNEAQ (reference sequence). This CDR3 comprises 15 residues. The CDR3: CASSAVQGSYTEAFF. The CDR3 DNA reads as TGTGCCAGCAGCGCAGTACAGGGTTCATACACTGAAGCTTTCTTT. Full variable domain (outside the CDR3, taken from reference TRBV7-9 and TRBJ1-1): DTGVSQNPRHKITKRGQNVTFRCDPISEHNRLYWYRQTLGQGPEFLTYFQNEAQLEKSRLLSDRFSAERPKGSFSTLEIQRTEQGDSAMYLCASSAVQGSYTEAFFGQGTRLTVV.

This clone was detected only once. Other DNA sequences in this specimen translate into the identical CDR3. The chain couples TRBV9 to TRBJ2-1; 12 bases match TRBD2. The length of the CDR3 is 16 residues. Trimming at V came to 0 bases and at J to 4 bases, leaving 2 bases not matched to a gene. CDR1 and CDR2 (germline): SGDLS, YYNGEE. The CDR3 region has the DNA TGTGCCAGCAGCGTAGGACTAGCGGGAGATTACAATGAGCAGTTCTTC. Protein: CASSVGLAGDYNEQFF.

This chain joins TRBV18 and TRBJ2-5; TRBD1 is a possible D gene (6 bases). V was clipped by 4 bases and J by 5 bases, with 14 bases between them. Germline-derived CDR1 and CDR2 are KGHSH and LQKENI. The CDR3 consists of 14 residues. CDR3 residues: CASSLTTGRETQYF. The DNA of the CDR3 is TGTGCCAGCTCACTTACAACAGGGCGCGAGACCCAGTACTTC.

This clone was counted only a few times. The CDR3 bases are TGTGCCAGCAGTTACTCGGTTCCATTAGCGGGAGATGCCTACGAGCAGTACTTC. It is translated as CASSYSVPLAGDAYEQYF. The chain uses TRBV6-7 and TRBJ2-7; 9 bases map to TRBD2. TRBV6-7 is classed as an ORF, of uncertain function. V lost 0 bases to trimming and J lost 2 bases; unmatched junction nucleotides: 11. This CDR3 comprises 18 residues.

V usage is TRBV6-2 or TRBV6-3 and J usage is TRBJ2-5; TRBD2 agrees at 10 bases. Germline CDR1 is MNHEY and CDR2 is SVGEGT. The CDR3 is made up of 17 amino acids. Trimming removed 6 bases from V and 5 bases from J; junction bases left unmatched: 15. The CDR3 loop is CASSLWGAGGLEETQYF. In nucleotides, the CDR3 is TGTGCCAGCAGCCTATGGGGAGCGGGAGGGTTGGAGGAGACCCAGTACTTC.